The subject of this entry is one T cell receptor (beta chain). No antigen is known for it. Germline values: CDR1 PRHDT, CDR2 FYEKMQ (reference sequence). V trimming: 10 bases; J trimming: 13 bases; junction bases outside the gene matches: 12. The CDR3 sequence is 11 residues long. The sample belongs to a study of tumor-infiltrating lymphocytes in primary liver carcinoma. Unsorted bulk tissue of roughly 18-32 mg yielded co-extracted RNA and DNA. Study-wide findings and caveats: Only about 7-24% of top clones were detected in each of the five tumor regions.

The input was 500 ng total RNA; TCR beta cDNA was made from it with a constant-region primer. For TCR beta, libraries were produced by three nested multiplex PCR rounds using slightly modified ARM-PCR. Rounds one and two of PCR, each of roughly 10 cycles, were primed with TRBV1-TRBV30 forward primers and a C-beta reverse primer. Each CDR3 protein gets one entry after TCRdb re-called the multiplex PCR reads with MiXCR. The repertoire consists of around 50,000 distinct CDR3 sequences, with 70% to 80% occurring once and the leading ten covering over 25%. Sequencing was performed on liver tumor tissue from sampling region 3. Subset meaning: tumor region T3, left-lateral pole. V gene TRBV13 combines with J gene TRBJ2-7; 8 bases match TRBD1. The TCR was taken from a man in his forties or fifties with primary liver carcinoma and hepatitis B virus infection. This CDR3 reads CANSIGQGSYF. The CDR3 DNA reads as TGTGCCAACAGTATCGGACAGGGTAGTTACTTC. The whole variable domain, remainder taken from reference TRBV13 and TRBJ2-7, is AAGVIQSPRHLIKEKRETATLKCYPIPRHDTVYWYQQGPGQDPQFLISFYEKMQSDKGSIPDRFSAQQFSDYHSELNMSSLELGDSALYFCANSIGQGSYFGPGTRLTVT.